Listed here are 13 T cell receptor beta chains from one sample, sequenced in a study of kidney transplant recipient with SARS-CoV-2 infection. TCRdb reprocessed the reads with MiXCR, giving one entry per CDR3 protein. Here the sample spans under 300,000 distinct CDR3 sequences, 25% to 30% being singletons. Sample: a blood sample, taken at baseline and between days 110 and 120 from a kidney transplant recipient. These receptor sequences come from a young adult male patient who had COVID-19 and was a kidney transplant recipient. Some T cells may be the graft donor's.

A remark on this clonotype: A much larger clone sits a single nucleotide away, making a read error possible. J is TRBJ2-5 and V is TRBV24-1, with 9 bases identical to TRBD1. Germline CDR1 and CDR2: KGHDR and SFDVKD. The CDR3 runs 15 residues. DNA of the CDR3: TGTGCCACCGGTGAGGGAACAGGGGGCCGGGAGACCCAGTACTTC. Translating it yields CATGEGTGGRETQYF.

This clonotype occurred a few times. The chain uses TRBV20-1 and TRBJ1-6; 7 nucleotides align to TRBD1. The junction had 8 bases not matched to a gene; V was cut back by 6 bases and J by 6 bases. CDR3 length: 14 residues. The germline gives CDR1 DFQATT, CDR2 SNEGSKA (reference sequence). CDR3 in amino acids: CSATDRSINSPLHF. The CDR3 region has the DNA TGCAGTGCGACGGACAGGTCGATTAATTCACCCCTCCACTTT.

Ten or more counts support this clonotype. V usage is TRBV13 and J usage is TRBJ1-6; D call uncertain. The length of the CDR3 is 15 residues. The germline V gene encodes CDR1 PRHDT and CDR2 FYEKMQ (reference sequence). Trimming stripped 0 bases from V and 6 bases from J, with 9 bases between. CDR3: CASSLGLAANSPLHF. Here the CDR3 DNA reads TGTGCCAGCAGCTTAGGCCTAGCGGCTAATTCACCCCTCCACTTT.

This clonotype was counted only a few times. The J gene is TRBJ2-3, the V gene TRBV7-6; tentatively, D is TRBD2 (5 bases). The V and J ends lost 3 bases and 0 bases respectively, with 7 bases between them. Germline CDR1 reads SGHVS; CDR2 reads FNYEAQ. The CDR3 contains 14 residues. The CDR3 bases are TGTGCCAGCAGCTTCAGGACTAGCACAGATACGCAGTATTTT. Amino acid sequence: CASSFRTSTDTQYF.

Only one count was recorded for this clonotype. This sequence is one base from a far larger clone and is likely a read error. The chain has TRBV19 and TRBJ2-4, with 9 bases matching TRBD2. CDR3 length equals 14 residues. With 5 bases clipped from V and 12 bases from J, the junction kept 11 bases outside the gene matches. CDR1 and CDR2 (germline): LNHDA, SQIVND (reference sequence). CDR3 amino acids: CASSWASGNHDQYF. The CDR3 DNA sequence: TGTGCCAGTAGTTGGGCTAGCGGGAACCACGATCAGTACTTC.

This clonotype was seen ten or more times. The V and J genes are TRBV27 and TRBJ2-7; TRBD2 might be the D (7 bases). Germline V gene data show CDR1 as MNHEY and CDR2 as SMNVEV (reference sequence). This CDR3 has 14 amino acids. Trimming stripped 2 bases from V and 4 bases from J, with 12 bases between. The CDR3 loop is CASSLARGLYEQYF. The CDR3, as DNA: TGTGCCAGCAGTTTAGCCAGGGGACTATACGAGCAGTACTTC.

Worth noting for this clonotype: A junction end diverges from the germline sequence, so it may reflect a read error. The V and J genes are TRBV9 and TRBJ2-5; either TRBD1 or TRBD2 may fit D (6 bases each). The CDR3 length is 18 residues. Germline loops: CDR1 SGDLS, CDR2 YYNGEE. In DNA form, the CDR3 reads TGTGCCAGCAGCGTGAGGGGGAACGTTGCGGGATTACAAGAGCCCCAGTACTTC. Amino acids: CASSVRGNVAGLQEPQYF.

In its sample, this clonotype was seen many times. The CDR3 loop reads CASSYSGSGNTDTQYF. In DNA, the CDR3 is TGTGCCAGCAGTTACTCGGGGTCAGGAAACACAGATACGCAGTATTTT. The chain carries TRBV6-5 and TRBJ2-3; D not certain. The CDR3 length is 16 residues. The V end lost 0 bases, the J end lost 2 bases, and 12 bases lay between the germline ends. Germline CDR1 MNHEY, CDR2 SVGAGI.

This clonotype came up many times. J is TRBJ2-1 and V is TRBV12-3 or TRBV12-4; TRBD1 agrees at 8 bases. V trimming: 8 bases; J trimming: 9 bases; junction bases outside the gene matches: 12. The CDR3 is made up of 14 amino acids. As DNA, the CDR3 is TGTGCCAGCGCCGACCCAGGGGGCTTGATTGAGCAGTTCTTC. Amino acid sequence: CASADPGGLIEQFF.

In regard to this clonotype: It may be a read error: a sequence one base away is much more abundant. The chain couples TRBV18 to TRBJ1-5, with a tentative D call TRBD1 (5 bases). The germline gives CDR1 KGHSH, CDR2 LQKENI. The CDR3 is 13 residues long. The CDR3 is CAGSPGVDQPQHF. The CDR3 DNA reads TGTGCCGGCTCACCGGGGGTTGATCAGCCCCAGCATTTT.

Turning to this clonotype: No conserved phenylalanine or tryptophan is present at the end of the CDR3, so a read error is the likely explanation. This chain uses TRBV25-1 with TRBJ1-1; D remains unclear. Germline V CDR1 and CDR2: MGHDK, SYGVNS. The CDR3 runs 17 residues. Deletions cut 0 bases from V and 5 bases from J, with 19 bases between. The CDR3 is CASSEYGRGVEGTEAFS. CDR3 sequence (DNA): TGTGCCAGCAGTGAATACGGACGTGGGGTGGAAGGGACTGAAGCTTTCTCT.

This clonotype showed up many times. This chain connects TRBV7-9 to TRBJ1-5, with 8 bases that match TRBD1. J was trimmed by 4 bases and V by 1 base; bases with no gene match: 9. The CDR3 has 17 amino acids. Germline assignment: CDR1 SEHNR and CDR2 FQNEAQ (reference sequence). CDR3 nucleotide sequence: TGTGCCAGCAGCTTAGACAACGGACAGGGTTGGAATCAGCCCCAGCATTTT. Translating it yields CASSLDNGQGWNQPQHF.

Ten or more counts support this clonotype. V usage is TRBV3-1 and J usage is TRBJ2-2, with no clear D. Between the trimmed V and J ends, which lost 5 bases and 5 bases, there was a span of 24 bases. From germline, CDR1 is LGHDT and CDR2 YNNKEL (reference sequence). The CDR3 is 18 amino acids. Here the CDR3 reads CASSKCFPISGLTGELFF. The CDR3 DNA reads TGTGCCAGCAGCAAATGCTTTCCCATTTCAGGCTTGACCGGGGAGCTGTTTTTT. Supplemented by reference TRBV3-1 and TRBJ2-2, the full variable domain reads DTAVSQTPKYLVTQMGNDKSIKCEQNLGHDTMYWYKQDSKKFLKIMFSYNNKELIINETVPNRFSPKSPDKAHLNLHINSLELGDSAVYFCASSKCFPISGLTGELFFGEGSRLTVL.